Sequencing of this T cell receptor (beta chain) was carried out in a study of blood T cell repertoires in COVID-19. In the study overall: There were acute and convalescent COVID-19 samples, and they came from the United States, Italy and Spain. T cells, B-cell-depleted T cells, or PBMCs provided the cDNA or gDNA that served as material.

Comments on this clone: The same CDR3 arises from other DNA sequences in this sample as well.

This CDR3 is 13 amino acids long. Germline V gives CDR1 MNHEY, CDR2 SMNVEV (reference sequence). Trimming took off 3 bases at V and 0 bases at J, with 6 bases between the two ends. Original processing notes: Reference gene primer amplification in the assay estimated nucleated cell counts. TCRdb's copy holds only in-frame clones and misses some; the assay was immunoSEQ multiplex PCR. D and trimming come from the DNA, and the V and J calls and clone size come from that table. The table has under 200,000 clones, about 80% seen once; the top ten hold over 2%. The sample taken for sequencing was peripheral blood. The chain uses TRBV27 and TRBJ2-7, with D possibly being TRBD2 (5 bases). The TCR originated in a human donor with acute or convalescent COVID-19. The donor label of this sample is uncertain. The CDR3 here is CASSLSGSYEQYF. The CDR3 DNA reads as TGTGCCAGCAGTTTGAGCGGCTCCTACGAGCAGTACTTC.